Below, one TCR beta chain is given with its context. A J-beta primer mix and a sample-barcoded 5' primer were used in a second PCR of roughly 6 to 11 cycles. Tagging of each cDNA molecule was performed by a template-switch adaptor with 12 random nucleotides. TCRdb re-derived calls from the 5' RACE reads in MiXCR, one entry per CDR3 protein. The sample yields 1.5 million to 2 million distinct CDR3 sequences, 49% seen once. This sample is drawn from a study of blood T cells in healthy people across ages. The TCR sequence derives from a woman between 40 and 55 years old in good health. The sample consisted of blood.

The CDR3 protein is CATSRDQTVQDTQYF. The DNA for the CDR3 is TGTGCCACCAGCAGAGATCAAACGGTCCAGGATACGCAGTATTTT. The rearrangement joins TRBV15 to TRBJ2-3; D is unclear. This CDR3 is built from 15 residues. Looked up from germline, CDR1 is LNHNV and CDR2 is YYDKDF (reference sequence). V was clipped by 0 bases and J by 6 bases, with 13 bases between them.